This TCR beta chain was profiled in a study of cytomegalovirus exposure and HLA in healthy donors. For the study at large: Earlier results showed 90 million to 120 million unique TCR beta sequences derived from approximately 170 million T cells.

The PCR made use of 60 Vbeta and 13 Jbeta primers. Libraries were prepared by immunoSEQ multiplex PCR; TCRdb keeps only in-frame clonotypes and omits some of them. This table has 150,000 to 200,000 clones, around 88% appearing once. Donors had nominal health at sampling but likely had unrecorded immune exposures. This clone was detected once. Antigen: not known. Study-wide results and caveats: Associated with HLA alleles at 0.05 false discovery rate in a later analysis were 16,951 TCR beta sequences. Researchers catalogued 160 or so TCR beta chains as cytomegalovirus-associated.

Sequenced: PBMCs. The sequence was collected from a man aged 35-49 years in good health and CMV-seropositive.

DNA of the CDR3: TGTGCCAGCAGCTTTCAGGACAGGGACATGAGCGGGGAGCTGTTTTTT. It yields the protein CASSFQDRDMSGELFF. The genes are TRBV5-6 and TRBJ2-2; 8 nucleotides match TRBD1. Germline V gene sequence: CDR1 SGHDT, CDR2 YYEEEE. Trimming at V came to 2 bases and at J to 7 bases, leaving 10 bases not matched to a gene. CDR3 length: 16 amino acids.